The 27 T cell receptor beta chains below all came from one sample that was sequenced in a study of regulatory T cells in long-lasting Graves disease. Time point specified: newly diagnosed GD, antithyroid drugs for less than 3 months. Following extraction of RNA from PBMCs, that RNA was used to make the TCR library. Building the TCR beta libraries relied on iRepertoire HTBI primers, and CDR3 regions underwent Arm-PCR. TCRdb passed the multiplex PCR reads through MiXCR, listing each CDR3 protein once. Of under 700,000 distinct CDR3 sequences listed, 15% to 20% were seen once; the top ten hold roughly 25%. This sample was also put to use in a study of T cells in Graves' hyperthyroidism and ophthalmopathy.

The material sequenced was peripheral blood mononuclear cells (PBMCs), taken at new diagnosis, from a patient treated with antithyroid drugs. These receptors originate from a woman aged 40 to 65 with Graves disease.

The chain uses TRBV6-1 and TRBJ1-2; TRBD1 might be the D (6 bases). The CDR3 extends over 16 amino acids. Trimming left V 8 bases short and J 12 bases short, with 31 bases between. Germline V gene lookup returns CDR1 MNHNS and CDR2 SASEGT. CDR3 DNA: TGTGCCAGCGCCCCTCTTGCGGGACACCTAAAATATGGAGACACCTTC. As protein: CASAPLAGHLKYGDTF.

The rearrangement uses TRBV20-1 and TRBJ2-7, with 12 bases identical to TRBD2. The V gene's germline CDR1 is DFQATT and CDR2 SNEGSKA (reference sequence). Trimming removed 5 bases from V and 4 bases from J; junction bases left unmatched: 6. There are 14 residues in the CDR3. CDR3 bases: TGCAGTGCTCTCCTAGCGGGGGGGCTTTACGAGCAGTACTTC. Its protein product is CSALLAGGLYEQYF.

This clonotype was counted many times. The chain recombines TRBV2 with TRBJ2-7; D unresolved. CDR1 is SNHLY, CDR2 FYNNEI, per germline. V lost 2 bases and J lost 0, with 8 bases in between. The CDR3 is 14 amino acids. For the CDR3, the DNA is TGTGCCAGCAGTGAAAGGTTTCTCTCCTACGAGCAGTACTTC. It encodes CASSERFLSYEQYF.

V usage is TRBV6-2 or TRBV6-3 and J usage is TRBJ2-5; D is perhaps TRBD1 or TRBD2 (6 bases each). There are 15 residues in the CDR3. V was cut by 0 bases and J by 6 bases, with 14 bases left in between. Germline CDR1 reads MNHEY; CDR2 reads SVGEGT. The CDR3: CASSYSEGDRQTQYF. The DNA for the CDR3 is TGTGCCAGCAGTTACTCGGAGGGAGACAGGCAGACCCAGTACTTC.

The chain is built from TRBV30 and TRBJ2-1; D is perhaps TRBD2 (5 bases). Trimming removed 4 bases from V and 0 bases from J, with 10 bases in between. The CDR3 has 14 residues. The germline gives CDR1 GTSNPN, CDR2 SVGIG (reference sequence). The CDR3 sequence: CAWNRGSSYNEQFF. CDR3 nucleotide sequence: TGTGCCTGGAATCGGGGTAGCTCCTACAATGAGCAGTTCTTC.

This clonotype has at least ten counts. The CDR3 nucleotides read TGTGCCAGCAATCGGGACTGGCAGGATACGCAGTATTTT. It translates to CASNRDWQDTQYF. The V gene is TRBV2, the J gene TRBJ2-3, with D tentatively TRBD2 (6 bases). The CDR3 contains 13 residues. CDR1 and CDR2 (germline): SNHLY, FYNNEI. V gave up 7 bases and J gave up 6 bases, with 14 bases separating them.

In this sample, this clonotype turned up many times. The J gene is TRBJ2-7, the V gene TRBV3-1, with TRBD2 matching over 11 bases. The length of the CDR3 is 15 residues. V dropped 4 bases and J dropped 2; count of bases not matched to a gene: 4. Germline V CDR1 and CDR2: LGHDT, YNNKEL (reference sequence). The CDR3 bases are TGTGCCAGCAGCCTAACTAGCGGGGGACCCTACGAGCAGTACTTC. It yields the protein CASSLTSGGPYEQYF.

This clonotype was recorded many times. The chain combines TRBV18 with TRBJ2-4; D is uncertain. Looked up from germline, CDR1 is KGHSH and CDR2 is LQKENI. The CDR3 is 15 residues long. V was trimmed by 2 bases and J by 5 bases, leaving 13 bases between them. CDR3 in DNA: TGTGCCAGCTCACCAGTGAAAGGTCAGGAAAACATTCAGTACTTC. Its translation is CASSPVKGQENIQYF.

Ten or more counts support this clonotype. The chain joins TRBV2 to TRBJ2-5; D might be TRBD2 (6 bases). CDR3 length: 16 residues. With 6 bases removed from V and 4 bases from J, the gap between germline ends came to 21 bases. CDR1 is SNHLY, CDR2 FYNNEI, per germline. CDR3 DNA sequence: TGTGCCAGCAGCGGGACGGGGAGGCATATGATAGAGACCCAGTACTTC. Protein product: CASSGTGRHMIETQYF. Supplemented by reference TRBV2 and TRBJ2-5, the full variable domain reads EPEVTQTPSHQVTQMGQEVILRCVPISNHLYFYWYRQILGQKVEFLVSFYNNEISEKSEIFDDQFSVERPDGSNFTLKIRSTKLEDSAMYFCASSGTGRHMIETQYFGPGTRLLVL.

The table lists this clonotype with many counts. CDR3: CAWVKYNSPLHF. CDR3 sequence (DNA): TGTGCCTGGGTTAAGTATAATTCACCCCTCCACTTT. The gene calls are TRBV30 and TRBJ1-6; D remains unclear. CDR3 size: 12 residues. Germline V gene lookup returns CDR1 GTSNPN and CDR2 SVGIG (reference sequence). V was pared by 5 bases and J by 4 bases, with 6 bases between.

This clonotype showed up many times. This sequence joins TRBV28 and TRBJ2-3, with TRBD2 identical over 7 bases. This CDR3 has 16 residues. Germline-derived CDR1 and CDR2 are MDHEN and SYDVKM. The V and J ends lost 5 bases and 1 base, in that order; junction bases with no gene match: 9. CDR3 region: CASSPTGTTGTDTQYF. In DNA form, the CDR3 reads TGTGCCAGCAGTCCAACCGGGACTACAGGCACAGATACGCAGTATTTT.

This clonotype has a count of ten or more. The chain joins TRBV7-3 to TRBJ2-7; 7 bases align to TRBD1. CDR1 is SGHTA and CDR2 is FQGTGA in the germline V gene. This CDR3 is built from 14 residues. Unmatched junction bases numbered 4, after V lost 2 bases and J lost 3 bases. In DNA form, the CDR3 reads TGTGCCAGCAGCTTATTTAGGGGGCACTACGAGCAGTACTTC. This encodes CASSLFRGHYEQYF. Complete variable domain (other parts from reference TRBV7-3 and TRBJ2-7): GAGVSQTPSNKVTEKGKYVELRCDPISGHTALYWYRQSLGQGPEFLIYFQGTGAADDSGLPNDRFFAVRPEGSVSTLKIQRTERGDSAVYLCASSLFRGHYEQYFGPGTRLTVT.

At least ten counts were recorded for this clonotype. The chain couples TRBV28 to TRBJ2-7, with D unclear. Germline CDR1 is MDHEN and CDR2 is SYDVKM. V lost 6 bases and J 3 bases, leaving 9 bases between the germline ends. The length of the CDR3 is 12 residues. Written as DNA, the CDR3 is TGTGCCAGCAGGGCCGCGATCTACGAGCAGTACTTC. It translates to CASRAAIYEQYF.

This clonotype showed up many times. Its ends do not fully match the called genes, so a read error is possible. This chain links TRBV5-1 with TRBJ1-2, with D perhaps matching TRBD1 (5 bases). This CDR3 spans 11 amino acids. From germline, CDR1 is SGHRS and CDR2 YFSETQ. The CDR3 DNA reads TGCGCCAGCAGCCGGGACCGGGACTACTACTTC. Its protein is CASSRDRDYYF. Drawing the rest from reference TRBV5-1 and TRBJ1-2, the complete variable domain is KAGVTQTPRYLIKTRGQQVTLSCSPISGHRSVSWYQQTPGQGLQFLFEYFSETQRNKGNFPGRFSGRQFSNSRSEMNVSTLELGDSALYLCASSRDRDYYFGSGTRLTVV.

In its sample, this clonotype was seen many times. CDR3 in DNA: TGTGCCAGCAGCCAATCCGCCGGACACGGGACCCAGTACTTC. This encodes CASSQSAGHGTQYF. The V and J genes are TRBV7-9 and TRBJ2-5, with a possible D match to TRBD1 (5 bases). Per germline, CDR1 SEHNR and CDR2 FQNEAQ (reference sequence). This CDR3 spans 14 amino acids. Trimming pared 5 bases from V and 7 bases from J, leaving 17 bases between.

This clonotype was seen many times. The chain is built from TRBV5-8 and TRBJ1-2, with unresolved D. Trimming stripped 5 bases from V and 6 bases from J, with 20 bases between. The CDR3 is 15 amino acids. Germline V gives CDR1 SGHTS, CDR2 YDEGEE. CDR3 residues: CASRPRWMVGDGYTF. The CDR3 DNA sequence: TGTGCCAGCAGACCTCGGTGGATGGTAGGAGATGGCTACACCTTC. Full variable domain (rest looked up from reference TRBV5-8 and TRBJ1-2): EAGVTQSPTHLIKTRGQQATLRCSPISGHTSVYWYQQALGLGLQFLLWYDEGEERNRGNFPPRFSGRQFPNYSSELNVNALELEDSALYLCASRPRWMVGDGYTFGSGTRLTVV.

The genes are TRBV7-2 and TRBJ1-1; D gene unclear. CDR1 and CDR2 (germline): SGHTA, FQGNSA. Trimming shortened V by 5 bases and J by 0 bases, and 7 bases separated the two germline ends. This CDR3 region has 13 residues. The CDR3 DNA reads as TGTGCCAGCAGCGATTTAATGAACACTGAAGCTTTCTTT. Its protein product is CASSDLMNTEAFF. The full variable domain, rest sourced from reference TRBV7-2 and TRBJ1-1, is GAGVSQSPSNKVTEKGKDVELRCDPISGHTALYWYRQSLGQGLEFLIYFQGNSAPDKSGLPSDRFSAERTGGSVSTLTIQRTQQEDSAVYLCASSDLMNTEAFFGQGTRLTVV.

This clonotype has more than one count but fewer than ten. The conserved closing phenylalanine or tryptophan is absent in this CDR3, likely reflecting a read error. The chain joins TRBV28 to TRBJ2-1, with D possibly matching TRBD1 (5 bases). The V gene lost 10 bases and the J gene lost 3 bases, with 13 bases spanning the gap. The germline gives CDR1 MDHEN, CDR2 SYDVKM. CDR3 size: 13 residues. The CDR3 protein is CATRGRGYNEQFL. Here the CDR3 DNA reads TGTGCCACCCGAGGTAGGGGCTACAATGAGCAGTTCCTC.

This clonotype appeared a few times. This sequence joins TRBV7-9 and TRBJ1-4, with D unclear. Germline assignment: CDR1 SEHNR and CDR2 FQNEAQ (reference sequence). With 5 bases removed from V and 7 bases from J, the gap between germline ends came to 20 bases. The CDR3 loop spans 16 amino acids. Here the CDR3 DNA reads TGTGCCAGCAGCCCCCTGAGGGTGGCCGCGAGTGAAAAACTGTTTTTT. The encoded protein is CASSPLRVAASEKLFF. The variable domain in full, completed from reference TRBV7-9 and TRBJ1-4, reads DTGVSQNPRHKITKRGQNVTFRCDPISEHNRLYWYRQTLGQGPEFLTYFQNEAQLEKSRLLSDRFSAERPKGSFSTLEIQRTEQGDSAMYLCASSPLRVAASEKLFFGSGTQLSVL.

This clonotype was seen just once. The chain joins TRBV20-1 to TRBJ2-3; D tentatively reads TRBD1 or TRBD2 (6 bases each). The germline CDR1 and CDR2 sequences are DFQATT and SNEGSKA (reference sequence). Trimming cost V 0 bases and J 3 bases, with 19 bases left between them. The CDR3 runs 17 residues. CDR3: CSARDFRGGLRTDTQYF. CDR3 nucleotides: TGCAGTGCTAGAGATTTCAGAGGGGGGTTAAGGACAGATACGCAGTATTTT.

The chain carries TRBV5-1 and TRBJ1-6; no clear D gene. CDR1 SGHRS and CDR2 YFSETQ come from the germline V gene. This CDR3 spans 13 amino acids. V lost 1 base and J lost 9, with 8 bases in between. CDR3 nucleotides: TGCGCCAGCAGCTTGACTTGGGTTTCACCCCTCCACTTT. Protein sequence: CASSLTWVSPLHF.

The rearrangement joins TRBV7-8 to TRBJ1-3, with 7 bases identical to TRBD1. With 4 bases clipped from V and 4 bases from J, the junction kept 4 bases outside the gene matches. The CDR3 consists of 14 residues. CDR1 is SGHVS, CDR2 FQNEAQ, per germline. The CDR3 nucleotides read TGTGCCAGCAGCTCTCAGGGGGTCGGAAACACCATATATTTT. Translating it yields CASSSQGVGNTIYF.

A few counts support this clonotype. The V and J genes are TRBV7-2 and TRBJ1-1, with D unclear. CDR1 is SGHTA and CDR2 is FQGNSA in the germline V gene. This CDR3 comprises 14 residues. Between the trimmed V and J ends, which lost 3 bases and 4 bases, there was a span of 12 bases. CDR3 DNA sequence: TGTGCCAGCAGCTTGTACACGGCGGGCACTGAAGCTTTCTTT. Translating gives CASSLYTAGTEAFF.

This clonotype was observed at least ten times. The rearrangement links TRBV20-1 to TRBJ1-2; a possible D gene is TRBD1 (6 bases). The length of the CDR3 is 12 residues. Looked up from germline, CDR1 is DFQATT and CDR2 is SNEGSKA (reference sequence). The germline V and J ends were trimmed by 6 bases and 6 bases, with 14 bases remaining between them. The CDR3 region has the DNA TGCAGTGCCCTTGACAGGTCTGATGGCTACACCTTC. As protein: CSALDRSDGYTF.

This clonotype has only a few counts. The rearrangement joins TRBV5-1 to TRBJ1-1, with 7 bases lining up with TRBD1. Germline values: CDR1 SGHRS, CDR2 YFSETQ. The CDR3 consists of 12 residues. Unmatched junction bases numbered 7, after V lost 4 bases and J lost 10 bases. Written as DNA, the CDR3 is TGCGCCAGCAGCCGGGGGGACAGTCCAGCTTTCTTT. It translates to CASSRGDSPAFF. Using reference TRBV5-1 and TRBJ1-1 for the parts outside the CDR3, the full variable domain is KAGVTQTPRYLIKTRGQQVTLSCSPISGHRSVSWYQQTPGQGLQFLFEYFSETQRNKGNFPGRFSGRQFSNSRSEMNVSTLELGDSALYLCASSRGDSPAFFGQGTRLTVV.

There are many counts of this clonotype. The CDR3, as DNA: TGTGCCAGCAGCTTTGGAAGAGATCAGCCCCAGCATTTT. Translating it yields CASSFGRDQPQHF. The genes are TRBV7-9 and TRBJ1-5, with no clear D. CDR3 length: 13 amino acids. The germline V gene has CDR1 SEHNR and CDR2 FQNEAQ (reference sequence). Trimming took off 3 bases at V and 5 bases at J, with 8 bases between the two ends.

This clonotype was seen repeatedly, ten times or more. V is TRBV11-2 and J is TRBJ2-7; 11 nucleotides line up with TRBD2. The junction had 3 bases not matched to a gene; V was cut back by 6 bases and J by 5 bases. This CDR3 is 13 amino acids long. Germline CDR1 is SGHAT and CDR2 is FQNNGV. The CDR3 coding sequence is TGTGCCAGCAGGCAGACTAGCGGGAACGAGCAGTACTTC. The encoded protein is CASRQTSGNEQYF.